Below are 21 T cell receptor beta chains sequenced from a single sample in a study of identical twins (dated by TCRdb to about 2016). The method was 5' RACE. Instrument on record: Illumina HiSeq 2000. TCRdb handled the public reads itself, with Q25 trimming in fastp and clone calling in MiXCR, and kept productive beta chains. A single entry per CDR3 protein holds the most common genes and DNA from its merged rows. Across this sample there are more than 250,000 distinct CDR3 sequences, with about 8.3% seen only once. Roughly 2% of the sample lies in the top ten. The sample was also reused in another study, on yellow fever vaccine responses in identical twins.

The specimen was memory (CD45RO+) T cells sorted from blood. The cell subset or site label for this specimen denotes: CD45RO+ enriched T cells. These receptors all come from a woman under 30 in good health.

This clonotype was picked up many times. The chain links TRBV7-2 to TRBJ2-1, with TRBD2 matching over 13 bases. V dropped 5 bases and J dropped 16; count of bases not matched to a gene: 5. The CDR3 length is 12 residues. Germline assignment: CDR1 SGHTA and CDR2 FQGNSA. The CDR3 nucleotides are TGTGCCAGCAGCACATGGACTAGCGGGAGATTCTTC. It is translated as CASSTWTSGRFF.

The chain joins TRBV3-1 to TRBJ2-3; D unresolved. CDR1 is LGHDT and CDR2 is YNNKEL in the germline V gene (reference sequence). The germline V and J ends were trimmed by 6 bases and 4 bases, with 14 bases remaining between them. This CDR3 spans 14 amino acids. Written as DNA, the CDR3 is TGTGCCAGCAGGCCATTCTCAGGCTCAGATACGCAGTATTTT. It encodes CASRPFSGSDTQYF.

The chain joins TRBV7-6 to TRBJ2-3, with 8 bases identical to TRBD2. Germline V lookup: CDR1 SGHVS, CDR2 FNYEAQ. This CDR3 is 15 amino acids long. V lost 4 bases to trimming and J lost 2 bases; unmatched junction nucleotides: 5. The CDR3 coding sequence is TGTGCCAGCAGCTCTACGGGACTAGACACAGATACGCAGTATTTT. It encodes CASSSTGLDTDTQYF.

This clonotype has only a few counts. CDR3 in DNA: TGTGCCAGTACGGACAGGGGAGGAACTGAAGCTTTCTTT. Its translation: CASTDRGGTEAFF. The chain carries TRBV19 and TRBJ1-1; TRBD1 matches at 9 bases. The CDR3 has 13 residues. The germline CDR1 and CDR2 sequences are LNHDA and SQIVND (reference sequence). Germline trimming cut 7 bases from V and 5 bases from J; bases unmatched to any gene: 5.

The gene calls are TRBV2 and TRBJ2-3; D unclear. Trimming shortened V by 3 bases and J by 2 bases, and 12 bases separated the two germline ends. The CDR3 length is 15 residues. CDR1 and CDR2 from the germline V gene are SNHLY and FYNNEI. This CDR3 is CASSENVSPTDTQYF. The CDR3 DNA sequence: TGTGCCAGCAGTGAGAATGTGAGTCCCACAGATACGCAGTATTTT.

The chain joins TRBV2 to TRBJ2-1; 8 bases fit TRBD2. The junction had 8 bases not matched to a gene; V was cut back by 1 base and J by 9 bases. The CDR3 runs 15 residues. In germline, CDR1 is SNHLY, CDR2 FYNNEI. The DNA of the CDR3 is TGTGCCAGCAGTGAAGTGTCTAGCGGGTTGGTTGAGCAGTTCTTC. Its translation: CASSEVSSGLVEQFF.

The rearrangement joins TRBV2 to TRBJ2-1; 14 positions match TRBD2. The CDR3 runs 18 residues. Germline CDR1 reads SNHLY; CDR2 reads FYNNEI. In DNA form, the CDR3 reads TGTACCTTCTGTGGGCGACTAGCGGGAGGGCCCACTTACAATGAGCAGTTCTTC. This sequence encodes CTFCGRLAGGPTYNEQFF.

The rearrangement joins TRBV19 to TRBJ1-5, with D unclear. This CDR3 has 13 residues. The germline CDR1 and CDR2 sequences are LNHDA and SQIVND (reference sequence). The V and J ends lost 5 bases and 0 bases respectively, with 5 bases between them. CDR3 sequence reads: CASSWNSNQPQHF. The CDR3 DNA reads TGTGCCAGTAGTTGGAATAGCAATCAGCCCCAGCATTTT. Looking up the rest from reference TRBV19 and TRBJ1-5 gives the full variable domain: DGGITQSPKYLFRKEGQNVTLSCEQNLNHDAMYWYRQDPGQGLRLIYYSQIVNDFQKGDIAEGYSVSREKKESFPLTVTSAQKNPTAFYLCASSWNSNQPQHFGDGTRLSIL.

This clonotype was counted a few times. The gene calls are TRBV20-1 and TRBJ1-5; possible D gene TRBD1, 5 bases. The CDR3 sequence is 14 residues long. The V end lost 1 base, the J end lost 0 bases, and 7 bases lay between the germline ends. The V gene's germline CDR1 is DFQATT and CDR2 SNEGSKA (reference sequence). The CDR3: CSARGQGSNQPQHF. As DNA, the CDR3 is TGCAGTGCTAGAGGGCAGGGTAGCAATCAGCCCCAGCATTTT.

There are a few counts of this clonotype. V usage is TRBV2 and J usage is TRBJ2-1; 7 positions agree with TRBD1. The CDR3 runs to 13 residues. Germline V gives CDR1 SNHLY, CDR2 FYNNEI. Germline trimming cut 2 bases from V and 5 bases from J; bases unmatched to any gene: 0. The CDR3 protein is CASSETGDNEQFF. CDR3 DNA: TGTGCCAGCAGTGAAACAGGGGACAATGAGCAGTTCTTC.

The table lists this clonotype with a few counts. V usage is TRBV12-3 or TRBV12-4 and J usage is TRBJ1-6; possibly TRBD1 for D (5 bases). The V end was cut by 6 bases, the J end by 4 bases, with 13 bases between. This CDR3 has 15 residues. CDR3 sequence: CASSQGRVYNSPLHF. The CDR3 nucleotides are TGTGCCAGCAGCCAGGGCAGAGTGTATAATTCACCCCTCCACTTT.

This clonotype was seen many times. The J gene is TRBJ2-3, the V gene TRBV5-1; 10 nucleotides agree with TRBD2. The CDR3 has 14 amino acids. Germline values: CDR1 SGHRS, CDR2 YFSETQ. J was trimmed by 0 bases and V by 6 bases; bases with no gene match: 1. The CDR3 sequence: CASKLAGSTDTQYF. The CDR3 coding sequence is TGCGCCAGCAAACTAGCGGGGAGCACAGATACGCAGTATTTT. The full variable domain, completed using reference TRBV5-1 and TRBJ2-3, is KAGVTQTPRYLIKTRGQQVTLSCSPISGHRSVSWYQQTPGQGLQFLFEYFSETQRNKGNFPGRFSGRQFSNSRSEMNVSTLELGDSALYLCASKLAGSTDTQYFGPGTRLTVL.

In its sample, this clonotype was seen a few times. The chain is built from TRBV10-3 and TRBJ1-1, with D maybe TRBD1 (6 bases). CDR1 is ENHRY, CDR2 SYGVKD, per germline. Trimming pared 3 bases from V and 4 bases from J, leaving 12 bases between. CDR3 length: 14 amino acids. CDR3 region: CAISDTGHTTEAFF. CDR3 sequence (DNA): TGTGCCATCAGTGATACAGGGCACACCACTGAAGCTTTCTTT.

This rearrangement joins TRBV12-3 or TRBV12-4 to TRBJ1-1; TRBD1 might be the D (5 bases). The germline V and J ends were trimmed by 6 bases and 1 base, with 18 bases remaining between them. There are 16 residues in the CDR3. The DNA of the CDR3 is TGTGCCAGCAGCCTCCGCTCGGGACGGGGGAACACTGAAGCTTTCTTT. Translation gives CASSLRSGRGNTEAFF.

The chain joins TRBV5-1 to TRBJ2-1; TRBD1 or TRBD2 may be the D gene (6 bases each). The germline V gene encodes CDR1 SGHRS and CDR2 YFSETQ. Trimming removed 3 bases at V and 7 bases at J, with 17 bases between. CDR3 size: 15 residues. This CDR3 reads CASSSGAGTWNEQFF. CDR3 DNA sequence: TGCGCCAGCAGCTCGGGGGCCGGGACTTGGAATGAGCAGTTCTTC.

This clonotype appeared a few times. The chain recombines TRBV20-1 with TRBJ2-2; 11 positions match TRBD1. Trimming at V came to 0 bases and at J to 4 bases, leaving 4 bases not matched to a gene. Germline assignment: CDR1 DFQATT and CDR2 SNEGSKA (reference sequence). The CDR3 has 16 amino acids. The CDR3 loop is CSARDAGTGGTGELFF. The CDR3 region has the DNA TGCAGTGCTAGAGATGCCGGGACAGGGGGCACCGGGGAGCTGTTTTTT.

There are many counts of this clonotype. The V call is TRBV12-3 or TRBV12-4, the J call TRBJ1-5, with 7 bases lining up with TRBD1. V gave up 7 bases and J gave up 5 bases; unmatched junction bases: 11. CDR3 length: 15 amino acids. In DNA form, the CDR3 reads TGTGCCAGCACCATCGGACAGGACCGCTATCAGCCCCAGCATTTT. Its protein product is CASTIGQDRYQPQHF.

The CDR3 DNA sequence: TGTGCCAGCAGCCAGGGTCGGTTGTCCTACAATGAGCAGTTCTTC. Translated: CASSQGRLSYNEQFF. The chain uses TRBV14 and TRBJ2-1, with D unclear. CDR3 length: 15 residues. Between the trimmed V and J ends, which lost 3 bases and 1 base, there was a span of 10 bases. Germline lookup yields CDR1 SGHDN and CDR2 FVKESK.

The V gene is TRBV7-2, the J gene TRBJ2-3; TRBD2 is a possible D gene (5 bases). The CDR3 length is 14 residues. Trimming pared 5 bases from V and 2 bases from J, leaving 11 bases between. Germline V gene sequence: CDR1 SGHTA, CDR2 FQGNSA. The CDR3 DNA is TGTGCCAGCAGCATAACTAGTGCCACAGATACGCAGTATTTT. It translates to CASSITSATDTQYF.

This clonotype was seen once. V is TRBV19 and J is TRBJ2-3, with D unclear. The CDR3 totals 15 residues. CDR1 and CDR2 from the germline V gene are LNHDA and SQIVND (reference sequence). Trimming pared 6 bases from V and 3 bases from J, leaving 16 bases between. Here the CDR3 reads CASRKNPTGTDTQYF. Written as DNA, the CDR3 is TGTGCCAGTAGGAAGAACCCCACCGGGACAGATACGCAGTATTTT.

This clonotype was observed many times. The chain uses TRBV7-9 and TRBJ2-2, with 10 bases lining up with TRBD1. This CDR3 has 15 amino acids. Looked up from germline, CDR1 is SEHNR and CDR2 is FQNEAQ (reference sequence). The J segment lost 7 bases and the V segment lost 2 bases, leaving 4 bases of the junction unmatched. The CDR3 loop reads CASSLSDRGLGELFF. The DNA for the CDR3 is TGTGCCAGCAGCTTATCCGACAGGGGGCTCGGGGAGCTGTTTTTT. Supplemented by reference TRBV7-9 and TRBJ2-2, the full variable domain reads DTGVSQNPRHKITKRGQNVTFRCDPISEHNRLYWYRQTLGQGPEFLTYFQNEAQLEKSRLLSDRFSAERPKGSFSTLEIQRTEQGDSAMYLCASSLSDRGLGELFFGEGSRLTVL.